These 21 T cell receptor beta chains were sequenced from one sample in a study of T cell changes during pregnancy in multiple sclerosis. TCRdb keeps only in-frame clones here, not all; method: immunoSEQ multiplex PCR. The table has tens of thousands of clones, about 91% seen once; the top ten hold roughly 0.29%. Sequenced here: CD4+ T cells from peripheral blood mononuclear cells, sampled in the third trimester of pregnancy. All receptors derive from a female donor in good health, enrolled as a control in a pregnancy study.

The CDR3 nucleotides read TGTGCCAGCAGCCTCCCGGGCGGGGGCGACGAGCAGTACTTC. As protein: CASSLPGGGDEQYF. The chain couples TRBV6-5 to TRBJ2-7; a possible D gene is TRBD2 (7 bases). The ends were cut back, 6 bases at V and 5 bases at J, with 17 bases in the middle. Looked up from germline, CDR1 is MNHEY and CDR2 is SVGAGI. This CDR3 comprises 14 residues.

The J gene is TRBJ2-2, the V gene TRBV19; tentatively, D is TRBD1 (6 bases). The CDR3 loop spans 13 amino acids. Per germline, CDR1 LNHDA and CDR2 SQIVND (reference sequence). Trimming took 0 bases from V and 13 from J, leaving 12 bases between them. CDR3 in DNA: TGTGCCAGTAGTATAGAACAGGGTCTTTGGCTGTTTTTT. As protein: CASSIEQGLWLFF.

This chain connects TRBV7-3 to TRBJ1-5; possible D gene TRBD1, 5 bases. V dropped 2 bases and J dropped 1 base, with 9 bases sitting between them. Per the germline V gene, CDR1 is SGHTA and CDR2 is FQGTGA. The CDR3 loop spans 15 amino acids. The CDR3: CASSLGGESNQPQHF. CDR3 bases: TGTGCCAGCAGCTTAGGGGGGGAGAGCAATCAGCCCCAGCATTTT.

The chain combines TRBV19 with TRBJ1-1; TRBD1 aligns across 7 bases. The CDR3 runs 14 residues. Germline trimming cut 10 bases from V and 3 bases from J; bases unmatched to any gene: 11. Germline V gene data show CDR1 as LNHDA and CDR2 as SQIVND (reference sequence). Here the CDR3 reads CATEGGGGHTEAFF. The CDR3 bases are TGTGCCACCGAAGGGGGCGGAGGACACACTGAAGCTTTCTTT.

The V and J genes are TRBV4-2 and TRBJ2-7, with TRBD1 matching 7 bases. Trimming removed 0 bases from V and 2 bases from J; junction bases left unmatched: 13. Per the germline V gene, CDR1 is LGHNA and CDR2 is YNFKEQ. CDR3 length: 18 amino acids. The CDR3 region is CASSQDKVYRRGTYEQYF. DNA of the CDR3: TGTGCCAGCAGCCAAGATAAGGTTTATCGCAGGGGGACCTACGAGCAGTACTTC.

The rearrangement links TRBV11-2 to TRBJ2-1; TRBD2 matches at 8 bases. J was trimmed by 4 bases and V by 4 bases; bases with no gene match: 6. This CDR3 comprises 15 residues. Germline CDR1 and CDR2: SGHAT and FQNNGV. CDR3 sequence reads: CASSSFTGGYNEQFF. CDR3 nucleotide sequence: TGTGCCAGCAGCTCTTTTACGGGGGGGTACAATGAGCAGTTCTTC.

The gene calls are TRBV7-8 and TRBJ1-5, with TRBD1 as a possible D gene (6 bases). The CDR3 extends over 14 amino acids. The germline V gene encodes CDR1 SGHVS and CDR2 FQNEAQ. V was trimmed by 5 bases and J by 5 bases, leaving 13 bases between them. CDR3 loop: CASSQIRGDQPQHF. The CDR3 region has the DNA TGTGCCAGCAGCCAAATCAGGGGCGATCAGCCCCAGCATTTT.

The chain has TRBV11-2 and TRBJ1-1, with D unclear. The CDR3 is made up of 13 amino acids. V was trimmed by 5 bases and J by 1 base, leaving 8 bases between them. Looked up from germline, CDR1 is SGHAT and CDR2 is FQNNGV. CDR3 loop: CASSPTGNTEAFF. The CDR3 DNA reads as TGTGCCAGCAGCCCCACCGGGAACACTGAAGCTTTCTTT. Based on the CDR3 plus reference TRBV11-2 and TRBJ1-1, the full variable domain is EAGVAQSPRYKIIEKRQSVAFWCNPISGHATLYWYQQILGQGPKLLIQFQNNGVVDDSQLPKDRFSAERLKGVDSTLKIQPAKLEDSAVYLCASSPTGNTEAFFGQGTRLTVV.

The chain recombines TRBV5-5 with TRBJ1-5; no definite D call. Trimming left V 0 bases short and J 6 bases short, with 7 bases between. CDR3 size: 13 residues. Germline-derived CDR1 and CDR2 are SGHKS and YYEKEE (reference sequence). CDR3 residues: CASSLAGSQPQHF. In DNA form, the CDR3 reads TGTGCCAGCAGCTTGGCAGGATCTCAGCCCCAGCATTTT. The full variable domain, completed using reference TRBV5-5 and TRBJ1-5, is DAGVTQSPTHLIKTRGQQVTLRCSPISGHKSVSWYQQVLGQGPQFIFQYYEKEERGRGNFPDRFSARQFPNYSSELNVNALLLGDSALYLCASSLAGSQPQHFGDGTRLSIL.

The CDR3 coding sequence is TGTGCCAGCAGCTCGACAGTGGGCAATCAGCCCCAGCATTTT. This sequence encodes CASSSTVGNQPQHF. V is TRBV27 and J is TRBJ1-5, with D maybe TRBD1 (5 bases). Germline values: CDR1 MNHEY, CDR2 SMNVEV (reference sequence). The germline V and J ends were trimmed by 6 bases and 2 bases, with 11 bases remaining between them. The CDR3 loop spans 14 amino acids.

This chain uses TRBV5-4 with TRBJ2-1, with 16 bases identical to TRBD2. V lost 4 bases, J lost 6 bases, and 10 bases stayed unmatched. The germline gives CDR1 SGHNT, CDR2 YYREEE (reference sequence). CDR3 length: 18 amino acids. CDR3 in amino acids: CASSLGLAGGPGGNEQFF. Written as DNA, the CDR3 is TGTGCCAGCAGCCTGGGACTAGCGGGGGGGCCGGGAGGCAATGAGCAGTTCTTC.

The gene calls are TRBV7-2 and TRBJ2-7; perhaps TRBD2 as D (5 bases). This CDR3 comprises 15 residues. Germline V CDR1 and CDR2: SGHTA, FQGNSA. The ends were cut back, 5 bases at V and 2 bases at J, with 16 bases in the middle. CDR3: CASSAGRGPPYEQYF. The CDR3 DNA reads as TGTGCCAGCAGCGCAGGACGGGGTCCCCCCTACGAGCAGTACTTC.

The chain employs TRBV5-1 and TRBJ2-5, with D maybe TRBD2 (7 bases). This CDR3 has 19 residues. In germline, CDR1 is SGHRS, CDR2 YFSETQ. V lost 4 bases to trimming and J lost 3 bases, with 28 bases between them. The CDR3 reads CASSRTWGGGAGGEETQYF. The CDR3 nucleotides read TGCGCCAGCAGCCGAACGTGGGGAGGGGGGGCTGGCGGAGAAGAGACCCAGTACTTC.

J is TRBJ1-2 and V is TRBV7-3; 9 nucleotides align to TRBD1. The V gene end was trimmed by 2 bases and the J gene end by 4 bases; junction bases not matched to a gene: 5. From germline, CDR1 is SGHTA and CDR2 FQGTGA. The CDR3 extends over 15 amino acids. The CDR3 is CASSLGGQGPYGYTF. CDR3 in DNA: TGTGCCAGCAGCTTAGGGGGACAGGGCCCCTATGGCTACACCTTC.

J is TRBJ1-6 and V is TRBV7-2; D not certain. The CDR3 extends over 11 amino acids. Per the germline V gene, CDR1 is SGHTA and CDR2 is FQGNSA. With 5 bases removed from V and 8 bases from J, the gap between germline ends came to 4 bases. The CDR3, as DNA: TGTGCCAGCAGCCTCGATTCACCCCTCCACTTT. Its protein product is CASSLDSPLHF.

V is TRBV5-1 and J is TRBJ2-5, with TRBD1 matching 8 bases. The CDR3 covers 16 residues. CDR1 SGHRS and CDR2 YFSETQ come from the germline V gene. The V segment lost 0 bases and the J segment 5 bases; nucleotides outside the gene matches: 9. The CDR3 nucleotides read TGCGCCAGCAGCTTGGCGGGACAGGTGACGATGGAGACCCAGTACTTC. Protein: CASSLAGQVTMETQYF.

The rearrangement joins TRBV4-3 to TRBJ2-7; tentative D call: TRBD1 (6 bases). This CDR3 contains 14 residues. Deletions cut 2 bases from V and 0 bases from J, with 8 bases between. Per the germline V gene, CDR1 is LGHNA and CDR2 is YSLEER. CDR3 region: CASSQSDSSYEQYF. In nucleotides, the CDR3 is TGCGCCAGCAGCCAATCGGACAGCTCCTACGAGCAGTACTTC.

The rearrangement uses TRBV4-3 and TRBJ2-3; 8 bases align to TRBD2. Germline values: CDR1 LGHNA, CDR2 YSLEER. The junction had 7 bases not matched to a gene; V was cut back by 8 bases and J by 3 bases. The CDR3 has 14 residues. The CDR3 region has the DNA TGCGCCAGCGGAAGGGGCGGGGGGACAGATACGCAGTATTTT. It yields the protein CASGRGGGTDTQYF.

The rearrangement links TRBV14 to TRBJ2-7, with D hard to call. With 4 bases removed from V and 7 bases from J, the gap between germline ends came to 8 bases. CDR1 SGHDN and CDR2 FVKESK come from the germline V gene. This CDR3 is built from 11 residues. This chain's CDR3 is CASSLSREQYF. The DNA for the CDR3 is TGTGCCAGCAGCCTCAGCAGGGAGCAGTACTTC.

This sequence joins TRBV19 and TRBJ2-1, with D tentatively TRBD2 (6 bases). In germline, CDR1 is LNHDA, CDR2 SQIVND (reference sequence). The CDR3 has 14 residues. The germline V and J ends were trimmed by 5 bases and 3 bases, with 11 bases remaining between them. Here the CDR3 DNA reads TGTGCCAGTAGTCACGGGACTCACTACAATGAGCAGTTCTTC. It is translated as CASSHGTHYNEQFF.

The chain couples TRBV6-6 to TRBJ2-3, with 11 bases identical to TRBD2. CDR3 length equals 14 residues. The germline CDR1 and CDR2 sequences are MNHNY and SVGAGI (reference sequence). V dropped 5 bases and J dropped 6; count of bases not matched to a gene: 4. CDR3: CASSRSGGADTQYF. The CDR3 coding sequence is TGTGCCAGCAGTCGTAGCGGGGGGGCGGATACGCAGTATTTT.